This TCR beta chain derives from a study of Ad26.COV2.S vaccination and SARS-CoV-2 variants. TCRdb's copy holds only in-frame clones and misses some; the assay was immunoSEQ multiplex PCR. The sample lists about 350,000 clones, about 89% occurring once. This CDR3 has 13 residues. Germline V gives CDR1 ENHRY, CDR2 SYGVKD. With 9 bases removed from V and 0 bases from J, the gap between germline ends came to 9 bases. Specified treatment: 15 to 20 received Ad26.COV2.S at low or high dose, single or two shots; roughly 5 received placebo; per-sample allocation not given. Samples analyzed were those drawn on day 63 after the first vaccine or placebo injection.

The material sequenced was peripheral blood, taken in a trial of Ad26.COV2.S vaccine versus placebo. The sequence derives from a person between 18 and 65 years old who received the Ad26.COV2.S COVID-19 vaccine or a placebo. The chain is built from TRBV10-3 and TRBJ1-5; possibly TRBD1 for D (5 bases). CDR3 sequence (DNA): TGTGCCATACAACAGGATAGCAATCAGCCCCAGCATTTT. Amino acids: CAIQQDSNQPQHF.